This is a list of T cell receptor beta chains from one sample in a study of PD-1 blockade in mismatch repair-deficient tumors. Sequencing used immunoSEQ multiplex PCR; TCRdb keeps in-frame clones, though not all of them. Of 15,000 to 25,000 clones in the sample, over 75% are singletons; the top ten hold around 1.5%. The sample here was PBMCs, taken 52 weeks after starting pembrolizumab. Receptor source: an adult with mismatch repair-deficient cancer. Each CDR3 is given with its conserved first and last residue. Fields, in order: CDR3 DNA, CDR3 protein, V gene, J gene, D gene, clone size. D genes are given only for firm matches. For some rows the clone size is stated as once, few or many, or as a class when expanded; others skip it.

cdr3_nt: TGTGCCAGCAGTGGTGACAGGGGGCTCACCGGGGAGCTGTTTTTT
cdr3_aa: CASSGDRGLTGELFF
v_call: TRBV2
j_call: TRBJ2-2
d_call: TRBD1
clone_size: -

cdr3_nt: TGTGCCGGCAGGACATCACAAACTGGAAACACCATATATTTT
cdr3_aa: CAGRTSQTGNTIYF
v_call: TRBV7-9
j_call: TRBJ1-3
d_call: -
clone_size: -

cdr3_nt: TGTGCCATCAGTGAGGGGAAATTAGCGACAGATACGCAGTATTTT
cdr3_aa: CAISEGKLATDTQYF
v_call: TRBV10-3
j_call: TRBJ2-3
d_call: -
clone_size: -

cdr3_nt: TGTGCCATCAGCCGGACTAGCGCCAATAGGGAGACCCAGTACTTC
cdr3_aa: CAISRTSANRETQYF
v_call: TRBV10-3
j_call: TRBJ2-5
d_call: TRBD2
clone_size: -

cdr3_nt: TGCGCCAGCAGCTTATCGAAGACAGGGGGCAGAGAGACCCAGTACTTC
cdr3_aa: CASSLSKTGGRETQYF
v_call: TRBV5-1
j_call: TRBJ2-5
d_call: TRBD1
clone_size: -

cdr3_nt: TGTGCCAGCAGTTTAGGGCCAACAGATACGCAGTATTTT
cdr3_aa: CASSLGPTDTQYF
v_call: TRBV27
j_call: TRBJ2-3
d_call: -
clone_size: -

cdr3_nt: TGTGCCAGCAGTGAACAGGGGGCGTGGGAGACCCAGTACTTC
cdr3_aa: CASSEQGAWETQYF
v_call: TRBV2
j_call: TRBJ2-5
d_call: TRBD1
clone_size: -

cdr3_nt: TGTGCCAGTAGATCATCGGGGGGGGACGCCTACAATGAGCAGTTCTTC
cdr3_aa: CASRSSGGDAYNEQFF
v_call: TRBV19
j_call: TRBJ2-1
d_call: TRBD2
clone_size: -

cdr3_nt: TGTGCCAGCAGTCGTCGACAGGGGGGCGCAGATACGCAGTATTTT
cdr3_aa: CASSRRQGGADTQYF
v_call: TRBV6-6
j_call: TRBJ2-3
d_call: TRBD1
clone_size: -

cdr3_nt: TGTGCCTGGAGTGTAGTCAGGGAAGCTTTCTTT
cdr3_aa: CAWSVVREAFF
v_call: TRBV30
j_call: TRBJ1-1
d_call: -
clone_size: -

cdr3_nt: TGTGCCAGCAGTTACCCAGGGGGCTACGAGCAGTACTTC
cdr3_aa: CASSYPGGYEQYF
v_call: TRBV6-6
j_call: TRBJ2-7
d_call: TRBD1
clone_size: -

cdr3_nt: TGTGCCAGCAGCCAAGATACCACAGGGGCCTACACCTTC
cdr3_aa: CASSQDTTGAYTF
v_call: TRBV14
j_call: TRBJ1-2
d_call: TRBD1
clone_size: once

cdr3_nt: TGTGCCAGCAGTGTGACAGGGAACTATTCACCCCTCCACTTT
cdr3_aa: CASSVTGNYSPLHF
v_call: TRBV2
j_call: TRBJ1-6
d_call: TRBD1
clone_size: -

cdr3_nt: TGCGCCAGCAGCCCTCTAGCGGGAGTCCCTCCCGGGGAGCTGTTTTTT
cdr3_aa: CASSPLAGVPPGELFF
v_call: TRBV4-1
j_call: TRBJ2-2
d_call: TRBD2
clone_size: -

cdr3_nt: TGTGCCAGCAGCGAAGACTATCCTCAGGACGGGGAGCTGTTTTTT
cdr3_aa: CASSEDYPQDGELFF
v_call: TRBV9
j_call: TRBJ2-2
d_call: -
clone_size: -

cdr3_nt: TGTGCCAGCGGCACTATGGGTGGCTACACCTTC
cdr3_aa: CASGTMGGYTF
v_call: TRBV25-1
j_call: TRBJ1-2
d_call: -
clone_size: -

cdr3_nt: TGTGCCACCAGCAAAGGACTAGCGGCCTACGAGCAGTACTTC
cdr3_aa: CATSKGLAAYEQYF
v_call: TRBV15
j_call: TRBJ2-7
d_call: TRBD2
clone_size: -

cdr3_nt: TGTGCCAGCGGGGGGGGAGAGACCCAGTACTTC
cdr3_aa: CASGGGETQYF
v_call: TRBV7-9
j_call: TRBJ2-5
d_call: TRBD2
clone_size: -

cdr3_nt: TGCGCCAGCACCTGGACTCCGGGACAGGGGATCTACGAGCAGTACTTC
cdr3_aa: CASTWTPGQGIYEQYF
v_call: TRBV4-1
j_call: TRBJ2-7
d_call: TRBD1
clone_size: -

cdr3_nt: TGTGCCAGCAGGACAGGGGATTATAGCAATCAGCCCCAGCATTTT
cdr3_aa: CASRTGDYSNQPQHF
v_call: TRBV28
j_call: TRBJ1-5
d_call: TRBD1
clone_size: -

cdr3_nt: TGTGCCAGCAGTGAAGGGGGTACCATCTATGGCTACACCTTC
cdr3_aa: CASSEGGTIYGYTF
v_call: TRBV28
j_call: TRBJ1-2
d_call: -
clone_size: -

cdr3_nt: TGTGCCACCAGCCCCACAATGGGGGGGGACGGCACCGGGGAGCTGTTTTTT
cdr3_aa: CATSPTMGGDGTGELFF
v_call: TRBV15
j_call: TRBJ2-2
d_call: TRBD2
clone_size: once

cdr3_nt: TGTGCCAGCAGCCGGACTAGCGGGAACTCCTACGAGCAGTACTTC
cdr3_aa: CASSRTSGNSYEQYF
v_call: TRBV7-2
j_call: TRBJ2-7
d_call: TRBD2
clone_size: few

cdr3_nt: TGCGCCAGCAGGGGACAACTCAACACCGGGGAGCTGTTTTTT
cdr3_aa: CASRGQLNTGELFF
v_call: TRBV4-1
j_call: TRBJ2-2
d_call: -
clone_size: -

cdr3_nt: TGTGCCAGCCTCCGGGACACCCCCTACGAGCAGTACTTC
cdr3_aa: CASLRDTPYEQYF
v_call: TRBV2
j_call: TRBJ2-7
d_call: -
clone_size: -

cdr3_nt: TGTGCCAGCAGCTTGGAGCGACGTGATGAGCAGTTCTTC
cdr3_aa: CASSLERRDEQFF
v_call: TRBV5-4
j_call: TRBJ2-1
d_call: -
clone_size: -

cdr3_nt: TGTGCCAGCAGCTCCTCAGGGGTCAGAGAATCACCCCTCCACTTT
cdr3_aa: CASSSSGVRESPLHF
v_call: TRBV9
j_call: TRBJ1-6
d_call: -
clone_size: -

cdr3_nt: TGTGCCAGCAGACAATGGTGGGCAGGGAAAGAGACCCAGTACTTC
cdr3_aa: CASRQWWAGKETQYF
v_call: TRBV28
j_call: TRBJ2-5
d_call: -
clone_size: -

cdr3_nt: TGTGCCAGCAGCCGATTCGGAGGGAGTGGGACCGGGGAGCTGTTTTTT
cdr3_aa: CASSRFGGSGTGELFF
v_call: TRBV7-8
j_call: TRBJ2-2
d_call: -
clone_size: -

cdr3_nt: TGCGCCAGCAGCTTGGTGGGGGGACACACCGGGGAGCTGTTTTTT
cdr3_aa: CASSLVGGHTGELFF
v_call: TRBV5-1
j_call: TRBJ2-2
d_call: -
clone_size: -

cdr3_nt: TGTGCCAGCAGTTTATCGGCAGCGGTTAACGAAAAACTGTTTTTT
cdr3_aa: CASSLSAAVNEKLFF
v_call: TRBV27
j_call: TRBJ1-4
d_call: -
clone_size: -

cdr3_nt: TGTGCCTGCCCACAGGCGTCACTCTCTGGAAACACCATATATTTT
cdr3_aa: CACPQASLSGNTIYF
v_call: TRBV30
j_call: TRBJ1-3
d_call: -
clone_size: -

cdr3_nt: TGTGCCAGCAGCCGGGGACTAGCGGGGAACTTCTACAATGAGCAGTTCTTC
cdr3_aa: CASSRGLAGNFYNEQFF
v_call: TRBV2
j_call: TRBJ2-1
d_call: TRBD2
clone_size: once

cdr3_nt: TGTGCCAGCAGCCAAGATGGGACTAGCGGGAGTATCGAGCAGTACTTC
cdr3_aa: CASSQDGTSGSIEQYF
v_call: TRBV14
j_call: TRBJ2-7
d_call: TRBD2
clone_size: -

cdr3_nt: TGTGCCAGCCAAACTATAGACAAGGGAGGCATTGAAGCTTTCTTT
cdr3_aa: CASQTIDKGGIEAFF
v_call: TRBV27
j_call: TRBJ1-1
d_call: -
clone_size: once

cdr3_nt: TGTGCCAGCAGCTTCACTCAACAGGGGTCTCCTGGCTACACCTTC
cdr3_aa: CASSFTQQGSPGYTF
v_call: TRBV13
j_call: TRBJ1-2
d_call: TRBD1
clone_size: -

cdr3_nt: TGTGCCAGCAGCCAAGTCGTTAGCTGGGCCAAAAACATTCAGTACTTC
cdr3_aa: CASSQVVSWAKNIQYF
v_call: TRBV14
j_call: TRBJ2-4
d_call: -
clone_size: once

cdr3_nt: TGTGCCAGCAGTTACGTCAGCGGGCCCGTGGATTTT
cdr3_aa: CASSYVSGPVDF
v_call: TRBV6-6
j_call: TRBJ2-3
d_call: -
clone_size: -

cdr3_nt: TGTGCCAGCTCACCAGAGGCAGCAGCGGGACAGGGAAAGAGCTACACCTTC
cdr3_aa: CASSPEAAAGQGKSYTF
v_call: TRBV18
j_call: TRBJ1-2
d_call: TRBD1
clone_size: -

cdr3_nt: TGCAGCGTGGGCTCTCTGCCGTACACAGATACGCAGTATTTT
cdr3_aa: CSVGSLPYTDTQYF
v_call: TRBV29-1
j_call: TRBJ2-3
d_call: -
clone_size: -

cdr3_nt: TGTGCCAGCAGTGAGACGGGGACTGGAAACACCATATATTTT
cdr3_aa: CASSETGTGNTIYF
v_call: TRBV2
j_call: TRBJ1-3
d_call: -
clone_size: -

cdr3_nt: TGTGCCAGCAGTGAAGCGCAGGCGAACTATGGCTACACCTTC
cdr3_aa: CASSEAQANYGYTF
v_call: TRBV6-1
j_call: TRBJ1-2
d_call: -
clone_size: -

cdr3_nt: TGCGCCAGCAGCCTCGGGACTTTCTCCTACGAGCAGTACTTC
cdr3_aa: CASSLGTFSYEQYF
v_call: TRBV5-1
j_call: TRBJ2-7
d_call: -
clone_size: -

cdr3_nt: TGTGCCAGCAGCGCTAGCGGGTCTTACGAGCAGTACTTC
cdr3_aa: CASSASGSYEQYF
v_call: TRBV7-9
j_call: TRBJ2-7
d_call: TRBD2
clone_size: -